The rows below give T cell receptor beta chains drawn from one sample of a study of siplizumab effects on memory and regulatory T cells. The assay was immunoSEQ multiplex PCR, and TCRdb's table has in-frame clones only and misses some. The sample lists tens of thousands of clones, about 90% occurring once. Input material: CD8+ T cells sorted from blood. These receptors came from a human donor in good health. Both conserved end residues are part of each CDR3. D genes are given only for firm matches. The size field is filled for only some rows; it gives once, few, many or a size class.

TGTGCCAGCAAGGGACTAGCGGGGCCCACAGATACGCAGTATTTT CASKGLAGPTDTQYF TRBJ2-3 NA TRBV21-1 NA
TGTGCCAGCAGCTTGGACAGGGGGTACTATGGCTACACCTTC CASSLDRGYYGYTF TRBJ1-2 TRBD1 TRBV5-8 NA
TGTGCCAGCAGCGCCCGTGGCGGGGCATCAGAGACCCAGTACTTC CASSARGGASETQYF TRBJ2-5 NA TRBV9 NA
TGCGCCAGCAGCTTACGGGGGAATAGCAATCAGCCCCAGCATTTT CASSLRGNSNQPQHF TRBJ1-5 NA TRBV5-1 NA
TGTGCCAGCAGCTTAGTCGGGGCTAATGAAAAACTGTTTTTT CASSLVGANEKLFF TRBJ1-4 NA TRBV7-9 NA
TGTGCCAGCAGTTTGTCTCGGACTAGCGGCTACAATGAGCAGTTCTTC CASSLSRTSGYNEQFF TRBJ2-1 TRBD2 TRBV27 NA
TGTGCCAGCTCACCTCTTCGGGGCGGGAGGCCCGATGAGCAGTTCTTC CASSPLRGGRPDEQFF TRBJ2-1 TRBD2 TRBV18 NA
TGTGCCAGCAGTTTTTTTGCCAGGGCGCACTACGAGCAGTACTTC CASSFFARAHYEQYF TRBJ2-7 NA TRBV27 NA
TGTGCCAGCAGCGCAGGACTAGCGGTCCTAACCTACGAGCAGTACTTC CASSAGLAVLTYEQYF TRBJ2-7 TRBD2 TRBV9 NA
TGCGCCAGCAGCCAAGACGGGGTTCCTGGAAACACCATATATTTT CASSQDGVPGNTIYF TRBJ1-3 NA TRBV4-1 once
TGCGCCAGCAGCCAAGGGCAGGGGCCCGGTTACGAGCAGTACTTC CASSQGQGPGYEQYF TRBJ2-7 NA TRBV4-1 once
TGTGCCAGCAGCCTACCTACACGGGACCCTCGACCACAAAGCGGCTACACCTTC CASSLPTRDPRPQSGYTF TRBJ1-2 NA TRBV7-2 NA
TGTGCCAGCAGCTACGAAACGGAGGGGGCTGAAGCTTTCTTT CASSYETEGAEAFF TRBJ1-1 NA TRBV5-4 NA
TGTGCTTGGACCCCGGGATCTATCAGTAACGAGCAGTACTTC CAWTPGSISNEQYF TRBJ2-7 NA TRBV30 NA
TGTGCCAGTACCTTTGACAGGGTGATCGATGAGCAGTTCTTC CASTFDRVIDEQFF TRBJ2-1 TRBD1 TRBV19 NA
TGTGCCAGCAGTGTGGCGGGAGGCACTGAAGCTTTCTTT CASSVAGGTEAFF TRBJ1-1 NA TRBV6-1 NA
TGTGCCAGCAGCTTATTAGGTTCCCTCCAGGATCAAGAGACCCAGTACTTC CASSLLGSLQDQETQYF TRBJ2-5 NA TRBV7-9 NA
TGTGCCAGCAGCAGCGCGGACAGGGGCTATCCCGACTCTGGAAACACCATATATTTT CASSSADRGYPDSGNTIYF TRBJ1-3 TRBD1 TRBV7-8 NA
TGTGCCAGCAGTTTATCGAGGGCCGGGGAGCTGTTTTTT CASSLSRAGELFF TRBJ2-2 NA TRBV27 NA
TGTGCCAGTAGTTTACGTTTGGTGTACAATGAGCAGTTCTTC CASSLRLVYNEQFF TRBJ2-1 NA TRBV19 NA
TGTGCCAGCAGCCAAGGACTAGCGGGGACCCGGGTCGCAGATACGCAGTATTTT CASSQGLAGTRVADTQYF TRBJ2-3 TRBD2 TRBV5-5 few
TGTGCCAGCAGCTTGACCTATAAGGGTGAAGCTTTCTTT CASSLTYKGEAFF TRBJ1-1 NA TRBV5-6 NA
TGCGCCAGCAGCCACCTGTTGGGACAGGGGGCTTTTCTCGGGGAGCTGTTTTTT CASSHLLGQGAFLGELFF TRBJ2-2 TRBD1 TRBV4-1 NA
TGCGCCAGCAGTGAAGCGCGTCGTGGGGTGGTGGGTACGCAGTATTTT CASSEARRGVVGTQYF TRBJ2-3 NA TRBV23-1 NA
TGTGCCAGTAGAAATAGTCTGACTAGCGGGAGTTGGGGTGAGCAGTTCTTC CASRNSLTSGSWGEQFF TRBJ2-1 TRBD2 TRBV19 NA
TGTGCCAGCAGCTTAGCAGGGACTAGCGCAGATACGCAGTATTTT CASSLAGTSADTQYF TRBJ2-3 TRBD2 TRBV7-8 NA
TGTGCCAGCAGCTTAGCGACGGCAGGGGGGCCCTACGAGCAGTACTTC CASSLATAGGPYEQYF TRBJ2-7 NA TRBV7-9 NA
TGTGCCAGCAGCTACAGCGCCGGGACAGCTTATGGCTACACCTTC CASSYSAGTAYGYTF TRBJ1-2 TRBD1 TRBV7-8 many
TGTGCCAGCAGCATTGGTAGCTGGTCGCAGTTCTTC CASSIGSWSQFF TRBJ2-1 NA TRBV7-9 NA
TGTGCCAGCAGTTTATCAGGGACCCCGTCCGGGGAGCTGTTTTTT CASSLSGTPSGELFF TRBJ2-2 NA TRBV27 NA
TGTGCCCTCCGAGGGGGCTACACTGAAGCTTTCTTT CALRGGYTEAFF TRBJ1-1 TRBD1 TRBV7-9 NA
TGTGCCAGCAGCCCGAGCGTGTCAAACCTCTACGAGCAGTACTTC CASSPSVSNLYEQYF TRBJ2-7 NA TRBV7-9 NA
TGTGCCAGCAGTTTAATAGGGGGCTACACCGGGGAGCTGTTTTTT CASSLIGGYTGELFF TRBJ2-2 TRBD1 TRBV27 NA
TGTGCCAGCAGCCAAGTAGGTCAGACCTACGAGCAGTACTTC CASSQVGQTYEQYF TRBJ2-7 NA TRBV4-2 NA
TGTGCCAGCAGCACCGACCTGACATCGGCGGCCCAGCATTTT CASSTDLTSAAQHF TRBJ1-5 NA TRBV6-5 medium-sized
TGCGCCAGCAGTAGAATTGACAGGGGAGGCGAAAAACTGTTTTTT CASSRIDRGGEKLFF TRBJ1-4 TRBD1 TRBV10-2 NA
TGTGCCAGCAGCGTAGATGTCGGGACAACAAATTCACCCCTCCACTTT CASSVDVGTTNSPLHF TRBJ1-6 NA TRBV9 NA
TGTGCCAGCAGTTACGGGGACACCCATAATTCACCCCTCCACTTT CASSYGDTHNSPLHF TRBJ1-6 NA TRBV6-5 NA
TGTGCCAGCAGTTACGGCAGCCCCTACGAGCAGTACTTC CASSYGSPYEQYF TRBJ2-7 NA TRBV6-5 once
TGTGCCAGTAGTTTCTCTAGCGGTTCCTACGAGCAGTACTTC CASSFSSGSYEQYF TRBJ2-7 TRBD2 TRBV19 NA
TGTGCCACGACAGGGGGCTGGGACGGCTACACCTTC CATTGGWDGYTF TRBJ1-2 TRBD1 TRBV6-1 NA
TGTGCCAGCAGCCAACCTCCGTTGGGGGAGCTGTTTTTT CASSQPPLGELFF TRBJ2-2 NA TRBV7-3 NA
TGCGCCAGCAGCCAAGGCGGGAACTACGAGCAGTACTTC CASSQGGNYEQYF TRBJ2-7 NA TRBV4-1 NA
TGTGCCAGCAGCCTAGGGGTGATCACCGGGGAGCTGTTTTTT CASSLGVITGELFF TRBJ2-2 NA TRBV7-9 NA
TGTGCCACCAGCAGAGCGTTACCGGGACTAGTGACAGATACGCAGTATTTT CATSRALPGLVTDTQYF TRBJ2-3 TRBD2 TRBV15 NA
TGTGCCTCGGGAGGCGGATTAACCTACGAGCAGTACTTC CASGGGLTYEQYF TRBJ2-7 TRBD2 TRBV10-3 NA
TGTGCCACCTCAAGGGGGCTGACCACTGAAGCTTTCTTT CATSRGLTTEAFF TRBJ1-1 TRBD1 TRBV19 NA
TGTGCCAGTAGCCTCGGGGATTGGACAGGTAAATACGAGCAGTACTTC CASSLGDWTGKYEQYF TRBJ2-7 TRBD1 TRBV19 NA
TGTGCCAGCAGTTTCGGGCTCCCGAACACTGAAGCTTTCTTT CASSFGLPNTEAFF TRBJ1-1 NA TRBV27 NA
TGTGCCAGTACCTCCGGGACCGATTATCATGGCTACACCTTC CASTSGTDYHGYTF TRBJ1-2 NA TRBV19 NA
TGTGCCAGCAAGCAGGGGGCGGATGGCTACACCTTC CASKQGADGYTF TRBJ1-2 TRBD1 TRBV27 NA